What follows describes a single T cell receptor beta chain. The data were taken from a study of blood T cell repertoires in COVID-19. Assay used: immunoSEQ multiplex PCR; TCRdb lists only in-frame clones, some missing. The data show about 150,000 clones, roughly 80% seen once. Trimming removed 4 bases at V and 8 bases at J, with 11 bases between. CDR1 SGHAT and CDR2 FQNNGV come from the germline V gene. This CDR3 has 12 amino acids. This chain uses TRBV11-2 with TRBJ1-1; D is uncertain. The clonotype was recovered from a woman aged 55-75 years with acute or convalescent COVID-19. Specimen: peripheral blood. In DNA, the CDR3 is TGTGCCAGCAGCTCATCTCCAGTAGAAGCTTTCTTT. Its protein product is CASSSSPVEAFF.